Listed below are T cell receptor beta chains from one sample, sequenced in a study of CXCR3-negative and CXCR3-positive naive CD8 T cells. TCRdb re-called the 5' RACE reads, yielding one record per CDR3 amino acid sequence without DNA. The sample table includes 46,000 or so distinct CDR3 sequences. The sample comprised naive CXCR3- CD8+ T cells from blood. These receptors were taken from a human donor in good health. Some clones in this sample may be carry-over from other donors' samples. Both conserved end residues are part of each CDR3.

j_call	v_call	cdr3_aa
TRBJ1-1	TRBV12-3/TRBV12-4	CASRDSLGTEAFF
TRBJ1-2	TRBV2	CASRGTGDSYGYTF
TRBJ2-4	TRBV28	CASSPYGQLAKNIQYF
TRBJ1-1	TRBV13	CASKEQGSGDTEAFF
TRBJ2-7	TRBV28	CATGRGYEQYF
TRBJ2-7	TRBV29-1	CSVVERALGEQYF
TRBJ2-1	TRBV20-1	CSARTVPGIQGWANEQFF
TRBJ2-7	TRBV7-8	CASSFLLAGVREQYF
TRBJ2-4	TRBV28	CASSYSMGGGNIQYF
TRBJ2-1	TRBV19	CASSIGAEYNEQFF
TRBJ1-1	TRBV21-1	CASSKCSRGSEAFF
TRBJ1-1	TRBV12-5	CASGWGTGVMNTEAFF
TRBJ1-2	TRBV15	CATRVTGEEGYTF
TRBJ2-7	TRBV28	CASSFRGTGADEQYF
TRBJ2-7	TRBV5-1	CASSEGVWQYF